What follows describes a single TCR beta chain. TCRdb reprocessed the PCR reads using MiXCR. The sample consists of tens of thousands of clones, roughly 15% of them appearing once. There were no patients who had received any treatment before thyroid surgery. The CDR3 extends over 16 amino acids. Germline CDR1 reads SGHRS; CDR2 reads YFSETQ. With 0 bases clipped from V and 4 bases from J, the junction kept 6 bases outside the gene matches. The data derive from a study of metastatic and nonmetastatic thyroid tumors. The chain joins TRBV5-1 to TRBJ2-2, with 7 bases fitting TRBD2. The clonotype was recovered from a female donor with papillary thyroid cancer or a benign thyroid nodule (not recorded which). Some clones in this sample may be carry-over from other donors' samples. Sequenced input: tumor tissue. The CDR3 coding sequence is TGCGCCAGCAGCTTGGAGCTAGCGGAAGTCACCGGGGAGCTGTTTTTT. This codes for CASSLELAEVTGELFF.